This passage covers 3 T cell receptor beta chains from one sample sequenced in a study of Graves' ophthalmopathy and Graves' hyperthyroidism. RNA served as the template for amplifying TCR beta CDR3 regions. First-round RT-PCR employed HTBI primers, with a second-round multiplex PCR after it. Using its own MiXCR run on the multiplex PCR reads, TCRdb lists one record per CDR3 protein. The sample holds 680,000 or so distinct CDR3 sequences, about a fifth seen once. Sample: peripheral blood. The receptor source for this set is a woman between 18 and 30 years old with stable Graves' hyperthyroidism. Some clones in this sample may be carry-over from other donors' samples.

The gene calls are TRBV11-2 and TRBJ2-2, with TRBD2 identical over 9 bases. Germline V gives CDR1 SGHAT, CDR2 FQNNGV. V was clipped by 4 bases and J by 3 bases; unmatched bases: 12. There are 18 residues in the CDR3. This CDR3 is CASSSRWGGRVYTGELFF. CDR3 DNA: TGTGCCAGCAGCTCGAGGTGGGGCGGGAGGGTGTACACCGGGGAGCTGTTTTTT. The entire variable domain, with the rest obtained from reference TRBV11-2 and TRBJ2-2, is as follows: EAGVAQSPRYKIIEKRQSVAFWCNPISGHATLYWYQQILGQGPKLLIQFQNNGVVDDSQLPKDRFSAERLKGVDSTLKIQPAKLEDSAVYLCASSSRWGGRVYTGELFFGEGSRLTVL.

The genes are TRBV30 and TRBJ1-2; D unclear. Trimming took 2 bases from V and 5 from J, leaving 6 bases between them. The length of the CDR3 is 11 residues. Per the germline V gene, CDR1 is GTSNPN and CDR2 is SVGIG (reference sequence). The CDR3 loop is CAWSQLYGYTF. In DNA form, the CDR3 reads TGTGCCTGGAGTCAGTTATATGGCTACACCTTC.

The chain links TRBV6-1 to TRBJ1-2; no firm D call. The CDR3 length is 13 residues. Germline V gene sequence: CDR1 MNHNS, CDR2 SASEGT. The V and J ends lost 6 bases and 4 bases respectively, with 12 bases between them. CDR3 in DNA: TGTGCCAGCAGCGTACCGCCTACCTATGGCTACACCTTC. Amino acids: CASSVPPTYGYTF.